This TCR beta chain was identified in a study of metastatic and nonmetastatic thyroid tumors. For the study at large: Comparison of repertoires was carried out across blood and tumor or nodule tissue from malignant and benign thyroid patients.

Thyroid surgery took place with no prior treatment in any patient. V lost 8 bases, J lost 2 bases, and 16 bases lay in between. CDR3 length: 14 amino acids. Germline V gene lookup returns CDR1 MDHEN and CDR2 SYDVKM. Methods used by the authors: Construction of a distant-metastasis classifier for papillary thyroid cancer relied on CDR3 differences across clinicopathological groups. TCRdb re-called the PCR reads with MiXCR. The V and J calls follow TCRdb's processing rather than the paper's. Found here are around 41,000 clones, roughly 12% of them singletons; the top ten hold over 7.5%. Comments on this clone: No antigen is known for it.

Study results and caveats: In both blood and tumor samples, TCR beta diversity was reported significantly higher for malignant than benign nodules.

The chain carries TRBV28 and TRBJ2-7; D is ambiguous. The sample taken for sequencing was blood. This clonotype originated in a female donor with papillary thyroid cancer or a benign thyroid nodule (not recorded which). Some clones in this sample may be carry-over from other donors' samples. The CDR3 bases are TGTGCCAGCGGAACTTTCCCGTTGACCTACGAGCAGTACTTC. This encodes CASGTFPLTYEQYF.